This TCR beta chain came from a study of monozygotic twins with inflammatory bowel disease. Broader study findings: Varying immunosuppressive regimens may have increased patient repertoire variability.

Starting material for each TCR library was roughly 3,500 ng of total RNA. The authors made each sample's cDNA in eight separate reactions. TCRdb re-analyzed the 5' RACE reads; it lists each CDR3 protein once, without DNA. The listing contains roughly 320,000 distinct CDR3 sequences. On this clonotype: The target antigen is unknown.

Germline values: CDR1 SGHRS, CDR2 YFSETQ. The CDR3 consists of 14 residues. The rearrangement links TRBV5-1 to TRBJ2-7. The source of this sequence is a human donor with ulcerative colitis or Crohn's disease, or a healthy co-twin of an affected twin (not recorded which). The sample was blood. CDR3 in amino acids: CASSFRGGSYEQYF.